This is a list of T cell receptor beta chains from one sample in a study of identical twins. MiXCR, applied by TCRdb to the 5' RACE reads, yields one record per CDR3 protein. This sample has a few hundred thousand distinct CDR3 sequences, with over 9.5% found just once. The specimen sequenced was memory T cells sorted from blood. The receptors were sampled from a man in his forties or fifties in good health. Both conserved end residues are part of each CDR3. D genes are given only for firm matches. Size values are once, few and many counts, or a class for expanded clones, and some rows have none.

j_call | clone_size | d_call | v_call | cdr3_aa | cdr3_nt
TRBJ2-1 | many | TRBD2 | TRBV28 | CASSLGGRGGEQFF | TGTGCCAGCAGTTTAGGGGGTCGGGGGGGTGAGCAGTTCTTC
TRBJ2-2 | many | . | TRBV6-1 | CASSSGRSTGELFF | TGTGCCAGCAGCAGCGGGCGGTCCACCGGGGAGCTGTTTTTT
TRBJ2-1 | few | . | TRBV4-3 | CASSQQTSFEQFF | TGCGCCAGCAGCCAACAAACTAGCTTTGAGCAGTTCTTC
TRBJ1-1 | few | TRBD1 | TRBV28 | CASSSGQAAGTEAFF | TGTGCCAGCAGCTCGGGACAGGCGGCCGGCACTGAAGCTTTCTTT
TRBJ2-3 | many | TRBD2 | TRBV2 | CASSRSGRADTQYF | TGTGCCAGCAGTCGGAGCGGGAGGGCAGATACGCAGTATTTT
TRBJ2-4 | few | TRBD2 | TRBV7-9 | CASSLVLTSGNKNIQYF | TGTGCCAGCAGCTTAGTCTTGACTAGCGGGAACAAAAACATTCAGTACTTC
TRBJ2-5 | . | . | TRBV24-1 | CATSDFRGASETQYF | TGTGCCACCAGTGATTTTCGGGGGGCCTCAGAGACCCAGTACTTC
TRBJ1-3 | few | TRBD1 | TRBV10-2 | CASKAVQGVGNTIYF | TGCGCCAGCAAAGCGGTTCAGGGGGTTGGAAACACCATATATTTT
TRBJ2-3 | many | . | TRBV7-8 | CASSLDRVADTQYF | TGTGCCAGCAGCTTAGACAGGGTAGCAGATACGCAGTATTTT
TRBJ2-1 | many | . | TRBV7-3 | CASSLMRFQRSKGASYNEQFF | TGTGCCAGCAGCTTAATGAGGTTTCAGCGGTCCAAAGGGGCCTCCTACAATGAGCAGTTCTTC
TRBJ1-2 | many | . | TRBV4-1 | CASSQVLSGIGGRDGYTF | TGCGCCAGCAGCCAAGTCCTTTCAGGGATAGGAGGGAGGGATGGCTACACCTTC
TRBJ2-5 | . | TRBD2 | TRBV5-1 | CASTSRVAGVGETQYF | TGCGCCAGCACCAGTAGGGTTGCGGGAGTAGGAGAGACCCAGTACTTC
TRBJ2-2 | . | . | TRBV12-3/TRBV12-4 | CASSWTPGGNTGELFF | TGTGCCAGCAGTTGGACCCCCGGGGGCAACACCGGGGAGCTGTTTTTT
TRBJ2-1 | many | . | TRBV24-1 | CATRRGTEQFF | TGTGCCACCAGGCGAGGGACTGAGCAGTTCTTC
TRBJ2-1 | many | . | TRBV20-1 | CSARDPNSAEQFF | TGCAGTGCTAGGGACCCTAATTCCGCTGAGCAGTTCTTC
TRBJ1-5 | many | . | TRBV7-2 | CASSLDGVGNQPQHF | TGTGCCAGCAGCTTGGATGGGGTGGGGAATCAGCCCCAGCATTTT
TRBJ1-2 | many | . | TRBV12-3/TRBV12-4 | CASSIAQGYTF | TGTGCCAGCAGTATAGCACAGGGATACACCTTC
TRBJ2-1 | few | TRBD2 | TRBV27 | CASSLTSGGANEQFF | TGTGCCAGCAGTTTGACTAGCGGGGGGGCCAATGAGCAGTTCTTC
TRBJ2-5 | . | . | TRBV12-3/TRBV12-4 | CASSLDLPGTQYF | TGTGCCAGCAGTTTAGACCTCCCAGGGACCCAGTACTTC
TRBJ1-6 | many | . | TRBV20-1 | CSASLSAAGSPLHF | TGCAGTGCTAGTTTATCGGCGGCCGGGTCACCCCTCCACTTT
TRBJ1-4 | many | . | TRBV29-1 | CSVGRRAGNEKLFF | TGCAGCGTTGGTAGAAGGGCTGGTAATGAAAAACTGTTTTTT
TRBJ2-6 | few | . | TRBV7-9 | CASSWPVRDGNVLTF | TGTGCCAGCAGCTGGCCCGTGAGAGACGGCAACGTCCTGACTTTC
TRBJ2-7 | many | . | TRBV29-1 | CSVSRELGYEQYF | TGCAGCGTAAGTCGGGAGCTTGGGTACGAGCAGTACTTC
TRBJ2-5 | . | . | TRBV6-2/TRBV6-3 | CASSPVRGQETQYF | TGTGCCAGCAGCCCCGTTCGAGGCCAAGAGACCCAGTACTTC
TRBJ2-3 | many | TRBD2 | TRBV4-2 | CASSQVAGGHRDTQYF | TGTGCCAGCAGCCAGGTAGCGGGGGGGCATCGGGATACGCAGTATTTT
TRBJ2-1 | many | TRBD1 | TRBV3-1 | CASSPRTGKSYNEQFF | TGTGCCAGCAGCCCCCGGACAGGGAAGTCCTACAATGAGCAGTTCTTC
TRBJ1-2 | many | . | TRBV19 | CASREGSGLSYGYTF | TGTGCCAGTAGGGAGGGATCGGGACTCAGCTATGGCTACACCTTC
TRBJ1-2 | many | . | TRBV20-1 | CSARESISYGYTF | TGCAGTGCTAGAGAGAGCATTTCCTATGGCTACACCTTC
TRBJ2-7 | . | TRBD1 | TRBV27 | CASSFDGTGISKQYF | TGTGCCAGCAGTTTCGATGGGACAGGGATTTCAAAGCAGTACTTC
TRBJ2-2 | many | . | TRBV6-5 | CASSYGAVGFANTGELFF | TGTGCCAGCAGTTACGGGGCGGTCGGGTTCGCGAACACCGGGGAGCTGTTTTTT
TRBJ2-5 | many | TRBD1 | TRBV20-1 | CSATTGRETQYF | TGCAGTGCTACGACAGGGAGAGAGACCCAGTACTTC
TRBJ2-1 | many | TRBD2 | TRBV7-8 | CASSSGLANEQFF | TGTGCCAGCAGCTCAGGACTAGCAAATGAGCAGTTCTTC
TRBJ1-1 | many | . | TRBV3-1 | CASSRAGMNTEAFF | TGTGCCAGCAGCCGCGCTGGGATGAACACTGAAGCTTTCTTT
TRBJ2-5 | many | . | TRBV7-2 | CASSLALRPQETQYF | TGTGCCAGCAGCTTAGCGCTCCGACCACAAGAGACCCAGTACTTC
TRBJ2-1 | many | TRBD1 | TRBV15 | CATSRGPTGGNNEQFF | TGTGCCACCAGCAGAGGTCCGACAGGGGGTAATAATGAGCAGTTCTTC
TRBJ2-3 | . | . | TRBV30 | CAWSVGLNPGLGSGDTQYF | TGTGCCTGGAGTGTAGGTCTCAATCCGGGACTGGGCTCTGGGGATACGCAGTATTTT
TRBJ2-7 | many | TRBD2 | TRBV20-1 | CSATPRVGLASYEQYF | TGCAGTGCTACCCCCCGGGTGGGACTAGCCTCCTACGAGCAGTACTTC
TRBJ2-7 | few | . | TRBV28 | CASRDLLYEQYF | TGTGCCAGTAGGGACCTTTTGTACGAGCAGTACTTC
TRBJ2-5 | . | TRBD2 | TRBV9 | CASSAGWLGSGGGETQYF | TGTGCCAGCAGCGCGGGATGGCTGGGTAGCGGGGGAGGTGAGACCCAGTACTTC
TRBJ2-7 | . | TRBD1 | TRBV11-2 | CASSLDVRGQGLLRQYF | TGTGCCAGCAGCTTAGATGTGCGGGGACAGGGTTTGTTGCGGCAGTACTTC
TRBJ2-7 | many | TRBD1 | TRBV28 | CASSATLGINPGQGIYEQYF | TGTGCCAGCAGTGCAACCTTAGGGATTAATCCGGGACAGGGTATCTACGAGCAGTACTTC
TRBJ2-2 | few | TRBD2 | TRBV4-3 | CASSQVQSGANAGELFF | TGCGCCAGCAGCCAAGTTCAGAGCGGGGCTAACGCCGGGGAGCTGTTTTTT
TRBJ1-6 | . | . | TRBV6-5 | CASSRQNSRLHF | TGTGCCAGCAGTCGACAGAATTCACGCCTCCACTTT
TRBJ2-1 | many | TRBD1 | TRBV10-3 | CAIRTDRVVFF | TGTGCCATCAGAACAGACAGGGTCGTATTCTTC
TRBJ2-5 | many | TRBD2 | TRBV5-1 | CASSFQRGTQETQYF | TGCGCCAGCAGCTTCCAGCGGGGGACCCAAGAGACCCAGTACTTC
TRBJ2-7 | few | TRBD2 | TRBV10-3 | CAISDGSGAYEQYF | TGTGCCATCAGTGATGGTAGCGGGGCCTACGAGCAGTACTTC